Presented here are 28 T cell receptor beta chains from one specimen sequenced in a study of blood T cell repertoires in COVID-19. Produced via immunoSEQ multiplex PCR; TCRdb's table is partial and in-frame only. Of 200,000 to 300,000 clones listed, 85% to 90% are singletons. Sequencing was carried out using PBMCs or T cells enriched from blood (not recorded which). Every receptor here comes from a man aged 45-65 years who had been exposed to COVID-19.

The V gene is TRBV5-1, the J gene TRBJ2-5; TRBD2 is a possible D gene (5 bases). The CDR3 runs 14 residues. Trimming removed 4 bases at V and 7 bases at J, with 17 bases between. Looked up from germline, CDR1 is SGHRS and CDR2 is YFSETQ. CDR3 bases: TGCGCCAGCAGCGACGGGCCCGCGGCGGGGACCCAGTACTTC. Translation: CASSDGPAAGTQYF.

CDR3 sequence (DNA): TGCAGCGTTTACAGGAATAACTATGGCTACACCTTC. Protein sequence: CSVYRNNYGYTF. The chain recombines TRBV29-1 with TRBJ1-2; maybe TRBD1 (5 bases). This CDR3 has 12 amino acids. The germline CDR1 and CDR2 sequences are SQVTM and ANQGSEA. V dropped 5 bases and J dropped 1 base, with 8 bases sitting between them.

The chain couples TRBV28 to TRBJ2-1, with 10 positions matching TRBD2. The CDR3 runs to 16 residues. Losses at the gene ends were 5 bases for V and 4 bases for J; bases not matched to a gene: 8. Germline-derived CDR1 and CDR2 are MDHEN and SYDVKM. The CDR3 DNA is TGTGCCAGCAGTCTACCTAGCGGGAGCGGTTACAATGAGCAGTTCTTC. Protein sequence: CASSLPSGSGYNEQFF.

The gene calls are TRBV7-2 and TRBJ1-4; D gene uncertain. Trimming cost V 5 bases and J 4 bases, with 17 bases left between them. Germline V gene lookup returns CDR1 SGHTA and CDR2 FQGNSA. This CDR3 spans 16 amino acids. CDR3 region: CASSHPTGGINEKLFF. CDR3 in DNA: TGTGCCAGCAGCCACCCGACGGGAGGGATTAATGAAAAACTGTTTTTT. Full variable domain (missing parts from reference TRBV7-2 and TRBJ1-4): GAGVSQSPSNKVTEKGKDVELRCDPISGHTALYWYRQSLGQGLEFLIYFQGNSAPDKSGLPSDRFSAERTGGSVSTLTIQRTQQEDSAVYLCASSHPTGGINEKLFFGSGTQLSVL.

The genes are TRBV27 and TRBJ1-3, with D uncertain. The V end lost 3 bases, the J end lost 0 bases, and 9 bases lay between the germline ends. Germline values: CDR1 MNHEY, CDR2 SMNVEV (reference sequence). The CDR3 totals 15 residues. For the CDR3, the DNA is TGTGCCAGCAGTTTGGGCGGGAGCTCTGGAAACACCATATATTTT. This encodes CASSLGGSSGNTIYF.

The chain links TRBV7-2 to TRBJ1-1, with D maybe TRBD1 (6 bases). This CDR3 spans 15 amino acids. Germline loops: CDR1 SGHTA, CDR2 FQGNSA. Trimming took off 5 bases at V and 3 bases at J, with 16 bases between the two ends. CDR3 amino acids: CASSKRDTRDTEAFF. The CDR3, as DNA: TGTGCCAGCAGCAAACGGGACACCCGAGACACTGAAGCTTTCTTT.

The rearrangement joins TRBV5-8 to TRBJ1-2; perhaps TRBD1 as D (6 bases). From germline, CDR1 is SGHTS and CDR2 YDEGEE. The CDR3 spans 15 residues. The V gene lost 2 bases and the J gene lost 0 bases, with 11 bases spanning the gap. Here the CDR3 DNA reads TGTGCCAGCAGCTTTTGGACAGAATCTAACTATGGCTACACCTTC. Protein sequence: CASSFWTESNYGYTF.

The J gene is TRBJ1-2, the V gene TRBV19; D is undetermined. The CDR3 contains 15 residues. Germline V gene data show CDR1 as LNHDA and CDR2 as SQIVND (reference sequence). The V and J ends lost 1 base and 4 bases respectively, with 13 bases between them. The CDR3 bases are TGTGCCAGTAGTATAGCCGTGGACGGAGGCTATGGCTACACCTTC. Its translation: CASSIAVDGGYGYTF. The full variable domain, rest sourced from reference TRBV19 and TRBJ1-2, is DGGITQSPKYLFRKEGQNVTLSCEQNLNHDAMYWYRQDPGQGLRLIYYSQIVNDFQKGDIAEGYSVSREKKESFPLTVTSAQKNPTAFYLCASSIAVDGGYGYTFGSGTRLTVV.

V gene TRBV5-1 combines with J gene TRBJ1-2; a weak D match, TRBD1 (5 bases). Germline loops: CDR1 SGHRS, CDR2 YFSETQ. V dropped 0 bases and J dropped 4 bases, with 10 bases sitting between them. The CDR3 covers 14 residues. The CDR3 nucleotides are TGCGCCAGCAGCTTGGCCCGGGGGATCTATGGCTACACCTTC. It translates to CASSLARGIYGYTF.

This sequence joins TRBV11-3 and TRBJ2-1, with 12 bases matching TRBD2. The trim removed 5 bases at V and 4 bases at J, leaving 9 bases unmatched. The length of the CDR3 is 17 residues. Germline lookup yields CDR1 SGHNT and CDR2 YENEEA. CDR3 DNA: TGTGCCAGCAGCATCCTCAGGACTAGCGGGACATACAATGAGCAGTTCTTC. Translation gives CASSILRTSGTYNEQFF. Supplemented by reference TRBV11-3 and TRBJ2-1, the full variable domain reads EAGVVQSPRYKIIEKKQPVAFWCNPISGHNTLYWYLQNLGQGPELLIRYENEEAVDDSQLPKDRFSAERLKGVDSTLKIQPAELGDSAVYLCASSILRTSGTYNEQFFGPGTRLTVL.

The chain couples TRBV2 to TRBJ2-4, with TRBD2 matching 14 bases. The junction had 19 bases not matched to a gene; V was cut back by 9 bases and J by 3 bases. Germline V gene sequence: CDR1 SNHLY, CDR2 FYNNEI. The CDR3 is 20 amino acids. CDR3 amino acids: CASYAGLGTSGSRDKNIQYF. CDR3 DNA: TGTGCCAGTTACGCGGGGTTGGGGACTAGCGGGAGTAGGGACAAAAACATTCAGTACTTC.

The chain links TRBV10-3 to TRBJ1-1; TRBD1 matches at 7 bases. CDR1 and CDR2 from the germline V gene are ENHRY and SYGVKD. This CDR3 has 13 residues. J was trimmed by 0 bases and V by 11 bases; bases with no gene match: 6. Written as DNA, the CDR3 is TGTGCCGTAAAGGGGGCCATGAACACTGAAGCTTTCTTT. It yields the protein CAVKGAMNTEAFF.

J is TRBJ1-2 and V is TRBV18, with 10 bases lining up with TRBD1. Trimming cost V 5 bases and J 2 bases; bases outside gene matches: 5. The CDR3 has 15 amino acids. Looked up from germline, CDR1 is KGHSH and CDR2 is LQKENI. The CDR3: CASSTDRGRNYGYTF. DNA of the CDR3: TGTGCCAGCTCAACTGACAGGGGGCGAAACTATGGCTACACCTTC.

Notes on this clone: This may be a read error: a much more frequent sequence differs by one nucleotide. Additional DNA sequences in this sample encode the identical CDR3. This chain connects TRBV9 to TRBJ2-3; D is perhaps TRBD2 (6 bases). The germline CDR1 and CDR2 sequences are SGDLS and YYNGEE. CDR3 length equals 14 residues. The V gene lost 2 bases and the J gene lost 2 bases, with 9 bases spanning the gap. CDR3: CASSVSGYTDTQYF. CDR3 sequence (DNA): TGTGCCAGCAGCGTGAGCGGGTACACAGATACGCAGTATTTT.

The rearrangement links TRBV7-9 to TRBJ2-3, with a possible D match to TRBD1 (6 bases). The CDR3 is 15 residues long. Trimming shortened V by 5 bases and J by 4 bases, and 16 bases separated the two germline ends. Germline CDR1 is SEHNR and CDR2 is FQNEAQ (reference sequence). CDR3 region: CASSLGHRGSDTQYF. The CDR3 bases are TGTGCCAGCAGCCTGGGACATAGGGGCTCAGATACGCAGTATTTT.

The rearrangement joins TRBV3-1 (or the pseudogene TRBV3-2) to TRBJ2-7; 7 bases are a match to TRBD1. Germline lookup yields CDR1 LGHDT and CDR2 YNNKEL (reference sequence). Trimming cost V 2 bases and J 2 bases; bases outside gene matches: 0. CDR3 length: 13 residues. The CDR3 bases are TGTGCCAGCAGCCAACAGGGGGCCTACGAGCAGTACTTC. Its protein is CASSQQGAYEQYF.

V usage is TRBV5-1 and J usage is TRBJ1-1, with D possibly being TRBD1 (5 bases). CDR1 is SGHRS, CDR2 YFSETQ, per germline. V lost 4 bases and J 1 base, leaving 11 bases between the germline ends. The CDR3 spans 14 residues. This CDR3 is CASSVPQGNTEAFF. The CDR3 DNA is TGCGCCAGCAGCGTACCGCAGGGGAACACTGAAGCTTTCTTT.

The chain combines TRBV18 with TRBJ1-2; 9 nucleotides agree with TRBD1. From germline, CDR1 is KGHSH and CDR2 LQKENI. There are 15 residues in the CDR3. Trimming took 6 bases from V and 8 from J; bases not matched to a gene: 13. In DNA, the CDR3 is TGTGCCAGCTCCCCTAAAACAGGGGGCGCGGAGGGCTACACCTTC. Translation gives CASSPKTGGAEGYTF.

The V gene is TRBV6-4, the J gene TRBJ2-1; TRBD2 is a possible D gene (7 bases). The length of the CDR3 is 13 residues. Per germline, CDR1 MRHNA and CDR2 SNTAGT. Trimming cost V 10 bases and J 4 bases, with 14 bases left between them. The CDR3 sequence is CATGAGAYNEQFF. The CDR3 bases are TGTGCCACTGGGGCGGGGGCTTACAATGAGCAGTTCTTC.

The chain joins TRBV21-1 to TRBJ1-2; TRBD1, the D gene given by the table, was not confirmed from the DNA. TRBV21-1 is an annotated pseudogene. The CDR3 contains 11 residues. The CDR3 loop reads CASKTGFGYTF. The CDR3 bases are TGTGCCAGCAAAACAGGTTTTGGCTACACCTTC.

This chain joins TRBV18 and TRBJ2-2; TRBD1 aligns across 7 bases. CDR3 length equals 15 residues. The V gene end was trimmed by 3 bases and the J gene end by 4 bases; junction bases not matched to a gene: 5. Germline loops: CDR1 KGHSH, CDR2 LQKENI. The CDR3 here is CASSPDRVPTGELFF. In nucleotides, the CDR3 is TGTGCCAGCTCACCCGACAGGGTCCCCACCGGGGAGCTGTTTTTT.

The rearrangement uses TRBV24-1 and TRBJ1-2; 7 bases are a match to TRBD1. Germline CDR1 is KGHDR and CDR2 is SFDVKD. With 4 bases clipped from V and 4 bases from J, the junction kept 5 bases outside the gene matches. The CDR3 length is 14 residues. This CDR3 is CATSEDRDSYGYTF. CDR3 coding DNA: TGTGCCACCAGTGAGGACCGGGACAGCTATGGCTACACCTTC.

The V and J genes are TRBV13 and TRBJ2-7; D perhaps matches TRBD2 (5 bases). The CDR3 totals 13 residues. CDR1 PRHDT and CDR2 FYEKMQ come from the germline V gene (reference sequence). V lost 0 bases and J 6 bases, leaving 9 bases between the germline ends. CDR3 region: CASSLGEAPEQYV. CDR3 nucleotides: TGTGCCAGCAGCTTAGGGGAGGCCCCCGAGCAGTACGTC.

In nucleotides, the CDR3 is TGTGCCAGCAGTTTATTAGCGGGAGGGGTTCATGAGCAGTTCTTC. The encoded protein is CASSLLAGGVHEQFF. The rearrangement links TRBV28 to TRBJ2-1, with 11 bases lining up with TRBD2. The junction had 4 bases not matched to a gene; V was cut back by 1 base and J by 8 bases. The CDR3 covers 15 residues. Germline V lookup: CDR1 MDHEN, CDR2 SYDVKM. Full variable domain (rest looked up from reference TRBV28 and TRBJ2-1): DVKVTQSSRYLVKRTGEKVFLECVQDMDHENMFWYRQDPGLGLRLIYFSYDVKMKEKGDIPEGYSVSREKKERFSLILESASTNQTSMYLCASSLLAGGVHEQFFGPGTRLTVL.

V usage is TRBV19 and J usage is TRBJ2-1; TRBD2 matches at 7 bases. Losses at the gene ends were 4 bases for V and 9 bases for J; bases not matched to a gene: 15. The CDR3 has 16 residues. In germline, CDR1 is LNHDA, CDR2 SQIVND (reference sequence). CDR3 bases: TGTGCCAGTAGTACCCTCTTACTAGCGAAACGTAGTGAGCAGTTCTTC. This codes for CASSTLLLAKRSEQFF.

J is TRBJ2-3 and V is TRBV14; D is possibly TRBD2 (5 bases). This CDR3 comprises 15 residues. The germline V gene has CDR1 SGHDN and CDR2 FVKESK. Trimming removed 3 bases at V and 1 base at J, with 11 bases between. CDR3 in amino acids: CASSQFSVGTDTQYF. The CDR3 DNA reads TGTGCCAGCAGCCAGTTTAGCGTTGGCACAGATACGCAGTATTTT.

The rearrangement joins TRBV29-1 to TRBJ2-3; possible D gene TRBD1, 5 bases. CDR3 length: 15 amino acids. Trimming removed 0 bases from V and 5 bases from J, with 15 bases in between. CDR1 is SQVTM and CDR2 is ANQGSEA in the germline V gene. The CDR3 is CSVEDLTLGVDTQYF. Written as DNA, the CDR3 is TGCAGCGTTGAAGATCTTACTCTAGGGGTAGATACGCAGTATTTT.

V is TRBV30 and J is TRBJ2-7, with D possibly TRBD2 on 6 matching bases. V lost 8 bases to trimming and J lost 5 bases, with 19 bases between them. CDR1 and CDR2 (germline): GTSNPN, SVGIG (reference sequence). The CDR3 is 13 residues long. CDR3 nucleotide sequence: TGTGCCGCTCCTCGGGGCGGGAATGACGAGCAGTACTTC. This encodes CAAPRGGNDEQYF. Drawing the rest from reference TRBV30 and TRBJ2-7, the complete variable domain is SQTIHQWPATLVQPVGSPLSLECTVEGTSNPNLYWYRQAAGRGLQLLFYSVGIGQISSEVPQNLSASRPQDRQFILSSKKLLLSDSGFYLCAAPRGGNDEQYFGPGTRLTVT.